This entry describes one TCR beta chain. The germline V and J ends were trimmed by 5 bases and 0 bases, with 10 bases remaining between them. Germline lookup yields CDR1 PRHDT and CDR2 FYEKMQ (reference sequence). The CDR3 covers 14 residues. Under the authors' procedure: Amplifying reference gene primers gave estimates of nucleated cell counts. The protocol was immunoSEQ multiplex PCR, while the TCRdb copy is restricted to in-frame clones and leaves out a portion. The D gene and trimming were derived from the DNA, and the V and J assignments and clone size from that table. Of about 220,000 clones in the sample, 75% to 90% were seen once. These data come from a study of blood T cell repertoires in COVID-19. Study information: Acute and convalescent COVID-19 samples came from the United States, Italy and Spain. Sources were T cells, B-cell-depleted T cells, or PBMCs; the material itself was cDNA or gDNA.

The sample taken for sequencing was peripheral blood. The V and J genes are TRBV13 and TRBJ1-1; perhaps TRBD1 as D (5 bases). This TCR derives from a human donor in a cohort sampled during active COVID-19. The CDR3 here is CASSPGVMNTEAFF. In DNA, the CDR3 is TGTGCCAGCAGCCCGGGGGTTATGAACACTGAAGCTTTCTTT.